The 13 T cell receptor beta chains below come from one sample, sequenced in a study of beta chain features in type 1 diabetes. Regarding the study as a whole: Among all four CD4+ subsets, Type 1 diabetes patients had TCRB CDR3s that were moderately but significantly shorter.

Isolated RNA was reverse transcribed in full, so expressed TCRB transcripts were sequenced. Clones were read by immunoSEQ multiplex PCR, and TCRdb kept only the in-frame ones, dropping some. The sample records roughly 160,000 clones, almost 8% being singletons. Antigens of these TCRs are unknown. The sample was central memory CD4+ T cells from blood. These receptors were collected from a young man with type 1 diabetes.

V gene TRBV6-5 combines with J gene TRBJ2-1; 7 nucleotides agree with TRBD2. Per germline, CDR1 MNHEY and CDR2 SVGAGI. Germline trimming cut 2 bases from V and 4 bases from J; bases unmatched to any gene: 5. The CDR3 is 15 residues long. CDR3 nucleotides: TGTGCCAGCAGTTACAGTGGCGGGGGATACAATGAGCAGTTCTTC. As protein: CASSYSGGGYNEQFF.

This clone was counted a few times. The V gene is TRBV10-3, the J gene TRBJ2-7; no firm D call. Germline values: CDR1 ENHRY, CDR2 SYGVKD. CDR3 length: 11 residues. Trimming took 2 bases from V and 4 from J, leaving 3 bases between them. CDR3 sequence: CAISEQYEQYF. CDR3 nucleotide sequence: TGTGCCATCAGTGAGCAGTACGAGCAGTACTTC.

This clone appeared many times. The chain is built from TRBV11-2 and TRBJ2-5, with a weak D call TRBD2 (5 bases). V lost 5 bases and J lost 5, with 12 bases in between. This CDR3 is 13 amino acids long. CDR1 is SGHAT, CDR2 FQNNGV, per germline. The CDR3 DNA sequence: TGTGCCAGCAGCCTAGGCAGGAGGGAGACCCAGTACTTC. Translating gives CASSLGRRETQYF.

This clone has more than one count but fewer than ten. The chain joins TRBV6-6 to TRBJ1-4, with D possibly matching TRBD1 (5 bases). V was cut by 7 bases and J by 5 bases, with 14 bases left in between. CDR1 and CDR2 from the germline V gene are MNHNY and SVGAGI (reference sequence). The CDR3 has 14 amino acids. The CDR3 protein is CASIATVGNEKLFF. The CDR3 bases are TGTGCCAGCATCGCGACAGTCGGGAATGAAAAACTGTTTTTT.

V is TRBV30 and J is TRBJ2-6, with TRBD2 as a possible D gene (5 bases). Trimming pared 1 base from V and 0 bases from J, leaving 10 bases between. The germline V gene encodes CDR1 GTSNPN and CDR2 SVGIG (reference sequence). The CDR3 loop spans 16 amino acids. The CDR3 nucleotides are TGTGCCTGGAGTGGGCTAGCCGTCTCTGGGGCCAACGTCCTGACTTTC. Protein sequence: CAWSGLAVSGANVLTF.

V and J are TRBV30 and TRBJ1-5, with a tentative D call TRBD1 (6 bases). Between the trimmed V and J ends, which lost 0 bases and 11 bases, there was a span of 14 bases. Germline values: CDR1 GTSNPN, CDR2 SVGIG (reference sequence). This CDR3 region has 13 residues. The CDR3 here is CAWSVLGGRAQHF. DNA for the CDR3: TGTGCCTGGAGTGTACTTGGGGGCAGGGCCCAGCATTTT.

This clone was seen only a few times. The chain recombines TRBV4-3 with TRBJ1-2; TRBD1 matches 7 bases. The CDR3 has 15 amino acids. Germline assignment: CDR1 LGHNA and CDR2 YSLEER. V was clipped by 4 bases and J by 5 bases; unmatched bases: 10. The CDR3 spells CASSLGRGQNYGYTF. In DNA, the CDR3 is TGCGCCAGCAGCCTCGGGAGGGGGCAAAATTATGGCTACACCTTC.

This chain uses TRBV7-6 with TRBJ2-1, with 10 bases identical to TRBD2. This CDR3 comprises 14 residues. Germline V lookup: CDR1 SGHVS, CDR2 FNYEAQ. The J segment lost 8 bases and the V segment lost 4 bases, leaving 5 bases of the junction unmatched. The CDR3 bases are TGTGCCAGCAGCTCCCTAGCGGGAGTCTATGAGCAGTTCTTC. Encoded protein: CASSSLAGVYEQFF.

The chain joins TRBV18 to TRBJ1-5; no firm D call. With 0 bases removed from V and 0 bases from J, the gap between germline ends came to 9 bases. CDR3 length equals 16 residues. From germline, CDR1 is KGHSH and CDR2 LQKENI. The CDR3: CASSPPGRYSNQPQHF. The CDR3 DNA sequence: TGTGCCAGCTCACCACCAGGGAGGTATAGCAATCAGCCCCAGCATTTT.

The chain couples TRBV30 to TRBJ1-5; no clear D gene. CDR3 length: 14 amino acids. V lost 1 base, J lost 5 bases, and 12 bases lay in between. Germline CDR1 is GTSNPN and CDR2 is SVGIG (reference sequence). DNA of the CDR3: TGTGCCTGGAGTGAAACAAGAAACGATCAGCCCCAGCATTTT. The encoded protein is CAWSETRNDQPQHF.

This clone was seen only a few times. This chain uses TRBV4-3 with TRBJ1-4; no reliable D call. The length of the CDR3 is 13 residues. V was cut by 2 bases and J by 11 bases, with 12 bases left in between. CDR1 is LGHNA, CDR2 YSLEER, per germline. The CDR3 bases are TGCGCCAGCAGCCAAAGATCGACCGGGAAACTGTTTTTT. It encodes CASSQRSTGKLFF.

This clone has just a few counts. The gene calls are TRBV30 and TRBJ1-1; D gene unclear. Deletions cut 0 bases from V and 1 base from J, with 6 bases between. Germline lookup yields CDR1 GTSNPN and CDR2 SVGIG (reference sequence). The CDR3 totals 13 residues. The chain's CDR3 is CAWSVRENTEAFF. DNA for the CDR3: TGTGCCTGGAGTGTACGGGAGAACACTGAAGCTTTCTTT.

This CDR3 reads CASSAASRETQYF. CDR3 nucleotide sequence: TGTGCCAGTAGTGCCGCTAGCCGGGAGACCCAGTACTTC. The V gene is TRBV19, the J gene TRBJ2-5, with TRBD2 as a possible D gene (5 bases). CDR3 length: 13 amino acids. Germline CDR1 reads LNHDA; CDR2 reads SQIVND (reference sequence). The ends were cut back, 5 bases at V and 5 bases at J, with 12 bases in the middle.